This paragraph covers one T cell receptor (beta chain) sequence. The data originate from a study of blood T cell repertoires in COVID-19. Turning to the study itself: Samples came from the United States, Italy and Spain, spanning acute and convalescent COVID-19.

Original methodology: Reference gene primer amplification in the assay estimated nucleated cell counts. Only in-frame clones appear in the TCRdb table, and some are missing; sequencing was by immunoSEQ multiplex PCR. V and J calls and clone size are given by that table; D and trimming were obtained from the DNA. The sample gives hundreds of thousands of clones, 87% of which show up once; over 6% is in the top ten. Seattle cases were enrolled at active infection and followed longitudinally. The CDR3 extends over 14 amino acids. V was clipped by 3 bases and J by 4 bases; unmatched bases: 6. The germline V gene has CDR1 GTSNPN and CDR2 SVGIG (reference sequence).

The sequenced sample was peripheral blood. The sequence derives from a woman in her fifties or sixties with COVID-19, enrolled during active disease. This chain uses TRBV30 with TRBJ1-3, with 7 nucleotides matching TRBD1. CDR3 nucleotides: TGTGCCTGGAGACCGGGACAGAAAGGAAACACCATATATTTT. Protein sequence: CAWRPGQKGNTIYF.